The subject of this entry is one T cell receptor beta chain. These data come from a study of shared T cell receptors in the human thymus. Sequenced by immunoSEQ multiplex PCR; TCRdb stores in-frame clones only, minus some. The sample has hundreds of thousands of clones; more than 70% are singletons. J lost 5 bases, V lost 0 bases, and 10 bases had no gene match. This CDR3 region has 18 residues. Germline loops: CDR1 SGHTA, CDR2 FQGNSA. These data were likewise used in another study, on human thymus T cells. From that paper: Thymic material originated from resections removed in the course of corrective heart surgery.

The chain couples TRBV7-2 to TRBJ2-2, with TRBD1 matching 9 bases. The source of this sequence is a boy in the first two years of life with a congenital heart defect. Source material: thymocytes. As DNA, the CDR3 is TGTGCCAGCAGCTTAGCGCTGGGGGGGACAGGGTCGACCGGGGAGCTGTTTTTT. Translating gives CASSLALGGTGSTGELFF.